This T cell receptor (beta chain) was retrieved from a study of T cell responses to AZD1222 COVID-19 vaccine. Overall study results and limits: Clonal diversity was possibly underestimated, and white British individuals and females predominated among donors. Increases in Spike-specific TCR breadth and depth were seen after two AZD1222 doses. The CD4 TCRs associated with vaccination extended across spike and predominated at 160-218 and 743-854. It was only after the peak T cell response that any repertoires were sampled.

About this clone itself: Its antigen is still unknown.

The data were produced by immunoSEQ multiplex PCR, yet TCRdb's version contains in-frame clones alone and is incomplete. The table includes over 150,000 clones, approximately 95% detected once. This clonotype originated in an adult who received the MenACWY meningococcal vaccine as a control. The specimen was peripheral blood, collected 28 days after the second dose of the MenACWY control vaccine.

The CDR3 nucleotides are TGTGCCAGCTCACCAGGGGTAGGCCGAGGTGGCACTGAAGCTTTCTTT. It yields the protein CASSPGVGRGGTEAFF. The genes are TRBV18 and TRBJ1-1; D uncertain. Germline loops: CDR1 KGHSH, CDR2 LQKENI. The CDR3 extends over 16 amino acids. Trimming took 2 bases from V and 4 from J, leaving 17 bases between them.